This TCR beta chain was identified during a study of beta chain features in type 1 diabetes. Whole-study context: Examination spanned around 110,000,000 sorted cells from all samples. Whole-study findings and limits: For patients, the naive, central memory and Treg TCRB repertoires appeared more alike than for healthy donors. VDJ junctions sequenced from type 1 diabetes patients showed fewer insertions and more deletions. Among patients with Type 1 diabetes, TCRB CDR3s were moderately but significantly shorter in every one of the four CD4+ subsets.

Reverse transcribing all isolated RNA meant expressed TCRB transcripts were sequenced. Assay: immunoSEQ multiplex PCR; the TCRdb copy retains only in-frame clones and omits some. The data show about 160,000 clones, with approximately 10% seen just once and about 0.7% held by the top ten. The CDR3 consists of 15 residues. V lost 6 bases to trimming and J lost 6 bases; unmatched junction nucleotides: 8. The germline V gene encodes CDR1 ENHRY and CDR2 SYGVKD. On this clone: Its target is not known.

This sequence joins TRBV10-3 and TRBJ2-3, with 11 bases aligning to TRBD2. Sequencing was performed on central memory CD4+ T cells from blood. This receptor was obtained from a woman aged 25 to 39 with type 1 diabetes. The CDR3 spells CAIRDSGRAGDTQYF. The CDR3 DNA sequence: TGTGCCATCAGAGATAGCGGGAGGGCCGGGGATACGCAGTATTTT.